This T cell receptor (beta chain) comes out of a study of OX40 agonist ivuxolimab in advanced cancers. Overall study findings and caveats: Some nonresponders likewise displayed low normalized T-cell clonal expansion. Antigen targets of the expanded peripheral T cells went undetermined. CD8+ T cells averaged more expanded clones than CD4+.

Only in-frame clones appear in the TCRdb table, and some are missing; sequencing was by immunoSEQ multiplex PCR. The sample holds 35,000 to 45,000 clones, 84% seen once. Concerning this clone: Its antigen is unidentified.

The sample in question was CD4+ or CD8+ T cells sorted from blood, obtained in a trial of the OX40 agonist ivuxolimab. This receptor was obtained from an adult with an advanced solid tumor such as melanoma, head and neck, liver or kidney cancer.

The CDR3 protein is CAIRTLTGNSYEQYF. In nucleotides, the CDR3 is TGTGCCATCAGGACCCTGACAGGGAACTCCTACGAGCAGTACTTC. The chain recombines TRBV10-3 with TRBJ2-7, with 7 bases lining up with TRBD1. The CDR3 sequence is 15 residues long. Germline CDR1 reads ENHRY; CDR2 reads SYGVKD. V was pared by 6 bases and J by 0 bases, with 8 bases of the junction left unmatched.